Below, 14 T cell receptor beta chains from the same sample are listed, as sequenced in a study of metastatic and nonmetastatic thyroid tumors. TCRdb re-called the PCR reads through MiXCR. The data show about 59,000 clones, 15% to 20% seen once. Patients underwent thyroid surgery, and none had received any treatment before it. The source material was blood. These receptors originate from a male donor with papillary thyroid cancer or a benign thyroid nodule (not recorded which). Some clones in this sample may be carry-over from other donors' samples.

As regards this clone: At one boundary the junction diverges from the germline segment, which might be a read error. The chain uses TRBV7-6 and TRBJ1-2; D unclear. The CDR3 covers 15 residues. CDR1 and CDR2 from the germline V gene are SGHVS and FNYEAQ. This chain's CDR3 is CASSQHPVFNYGYTF. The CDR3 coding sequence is TGTGCCAGCAGCCAGCACCCCGTTTTTAACTACGGCTACACCTTC.

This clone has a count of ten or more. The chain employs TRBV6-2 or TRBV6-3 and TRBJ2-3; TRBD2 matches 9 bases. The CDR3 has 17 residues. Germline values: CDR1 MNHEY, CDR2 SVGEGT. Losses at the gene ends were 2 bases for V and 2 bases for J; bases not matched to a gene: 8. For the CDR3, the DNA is TGTGCCAGCAGTTACAGTAGGACTAGCGCGACCACAGATACGCAGTATTTT. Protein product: CASSYSRTSATTDTQYF.

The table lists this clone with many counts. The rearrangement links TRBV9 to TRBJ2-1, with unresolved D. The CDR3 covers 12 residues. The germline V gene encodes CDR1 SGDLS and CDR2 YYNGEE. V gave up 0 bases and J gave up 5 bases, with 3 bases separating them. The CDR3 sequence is CASSVGNNEQFF. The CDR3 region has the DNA TGTGCCAGCAGCGTAGGTAACAATGAGCAGTTCTTC.

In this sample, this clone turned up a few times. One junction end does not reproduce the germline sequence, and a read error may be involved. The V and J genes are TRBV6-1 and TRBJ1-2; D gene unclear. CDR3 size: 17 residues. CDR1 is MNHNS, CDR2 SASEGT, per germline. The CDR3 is CASSKTSRNRSNYGYTF. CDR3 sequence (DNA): TGTGCAAGCAGTAAAACCAGCCGGAACAGAAGTAACTATGGCTACACCTTC.

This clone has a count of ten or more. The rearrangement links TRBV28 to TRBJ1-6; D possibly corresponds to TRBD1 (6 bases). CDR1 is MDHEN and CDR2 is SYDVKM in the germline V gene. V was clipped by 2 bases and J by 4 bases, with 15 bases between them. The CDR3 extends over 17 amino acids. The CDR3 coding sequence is TGTGCCAGCAGTTTAGGGTCCGGGGGGGCGTATAATTCACCCCTCCACTTT. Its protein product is CASSLGSGGAYNSPLHF.

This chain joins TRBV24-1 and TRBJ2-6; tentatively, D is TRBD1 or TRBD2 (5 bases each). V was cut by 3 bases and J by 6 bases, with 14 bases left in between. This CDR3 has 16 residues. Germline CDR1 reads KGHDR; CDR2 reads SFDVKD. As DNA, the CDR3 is TGTGCCACCAGTGATCCAGGGAGCCCTGTGGCCAACGTCCTGACTTTC. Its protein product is CATSDPGSPVANVLTF.

CDR3 amino acids: CASSEAGGGNTEAFF. The CDR3 bases are TGTGCCAGCAGTGAAGCGGGAGGTGGGAACACTGAAGCTTTCTTT. The gene calls are TRBV6-1 and TRBJ1-1; D is uncertain. CDR3 length equals 15 residues. V was cut by 0 bases and J by 1 base, with 9 bases left in between. Germline CDR1 is MNHNS and CDR2 is SASEGT.

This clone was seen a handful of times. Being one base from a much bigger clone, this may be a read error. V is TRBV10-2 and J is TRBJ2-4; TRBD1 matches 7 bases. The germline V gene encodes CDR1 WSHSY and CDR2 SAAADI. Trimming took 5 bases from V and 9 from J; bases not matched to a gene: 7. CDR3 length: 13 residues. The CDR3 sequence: CASSPDRWSIQYF. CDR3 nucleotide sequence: TGCGCCAGCAGTCCGGACAGGTGGTCCATTCAGTACTTC.

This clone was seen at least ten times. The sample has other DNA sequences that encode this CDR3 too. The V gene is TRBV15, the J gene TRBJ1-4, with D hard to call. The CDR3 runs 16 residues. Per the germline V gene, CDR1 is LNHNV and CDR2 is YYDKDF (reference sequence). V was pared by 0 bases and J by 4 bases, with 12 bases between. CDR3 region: CATSRDSTAYNEKLFF. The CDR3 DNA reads TGTGCCACCAGCAGAGATTCGACGGCTTATAATGAAAAACTGTTTTTT. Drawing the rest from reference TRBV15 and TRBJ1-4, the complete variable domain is DAMVIQNPRYQVTQFGKPVTLSCSQTLNHNVMYWYQQKSSQAPKLLFHYYDKDFNNEADTPDNFQSRRPNTSFCFLDIRSPGLGDTAMYLCATSRDSTAYNEKLFFGSGTQLSVL.

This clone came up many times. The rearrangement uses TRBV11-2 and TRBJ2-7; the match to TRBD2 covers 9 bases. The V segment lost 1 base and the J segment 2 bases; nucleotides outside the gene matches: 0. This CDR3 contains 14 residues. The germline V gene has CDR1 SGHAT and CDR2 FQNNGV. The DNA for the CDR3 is TGTGCCAGCAGCTTAGGCGGGGGGGCCTACGAGCAGTACTTC. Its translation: CASSLGGGAYEQYF. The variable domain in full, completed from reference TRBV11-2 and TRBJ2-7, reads EAGVAQSPRYKIIEKRQSVAFWCNPISGHATLYWYQQILGQGPKLLIQFQNNGVVDDSQLPKDRFSAERLKGVDSTLKIQPAKLEDSAVYLCASSLGGGAYEQYFGPGTRLTVT.

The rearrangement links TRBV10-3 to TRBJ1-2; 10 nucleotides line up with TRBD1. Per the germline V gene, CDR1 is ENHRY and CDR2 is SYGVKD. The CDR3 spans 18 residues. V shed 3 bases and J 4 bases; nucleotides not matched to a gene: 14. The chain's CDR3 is CAISDVPGQGIGGYGYTF. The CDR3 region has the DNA TGTGCCATCAGTGATGTACCGGGACAGGGGATCGGTGGCTATGGCTACACCTTC.

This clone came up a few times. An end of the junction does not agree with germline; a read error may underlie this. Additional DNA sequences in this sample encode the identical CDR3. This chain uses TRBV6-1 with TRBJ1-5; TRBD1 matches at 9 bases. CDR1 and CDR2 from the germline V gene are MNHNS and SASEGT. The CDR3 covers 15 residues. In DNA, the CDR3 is TGTGCCAGCAGGAGGACAGGGGACAGCAATCAGCCACAGCATTTT. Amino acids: CASRRTGDSNQPQHF.

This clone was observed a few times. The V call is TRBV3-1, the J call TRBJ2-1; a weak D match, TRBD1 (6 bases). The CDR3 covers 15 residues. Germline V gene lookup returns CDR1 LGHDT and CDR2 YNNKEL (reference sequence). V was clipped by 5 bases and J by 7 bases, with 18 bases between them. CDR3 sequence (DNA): TGTGCCAGCAGCAACACAGGGCCTAACGGTAATGAGCAGTTCTTC. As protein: CASSNTGPNGNEQFF.

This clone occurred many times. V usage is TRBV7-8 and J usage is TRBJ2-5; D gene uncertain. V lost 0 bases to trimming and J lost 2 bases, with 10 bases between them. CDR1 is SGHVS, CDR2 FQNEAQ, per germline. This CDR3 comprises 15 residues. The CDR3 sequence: CASSLAQVSQETQYF. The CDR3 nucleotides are TGTGCCAGCAGCTTAGCGCAAGTCTCACAAGAGACCCAGTACTTC.